This is a list of T cell receptor beta chains from one sample in a study of blood T cells in healthy people across ages. TCRdb analysed the 5' RACE reads with MiXCR anew, one entry per CDR3 protein. The data contain around 820,000 distinct CDR3 sequences, roughly 25% of them singletons. These data were also reused for a study on T cells of mothers and their children.

Input material: blood. The receptors shown here come from a boy younger than 18 in good health. The CDR3 runs from the conserved cysteine through the conserved F or W. Fields, in order: J gene, clone size, V gene, D gene, CDR3 DNA, CDR3 protein. D genes are given only for firm matches. Size values are once, few and many counts, or a class for expanded clones, and some rows have none.

TRBJ2-5,many,TRBV12-3/TRBV12-4,TRBD1,TGTGCCAGCAGTGAACCGGGACAGCAAGAGACCCAGTACTTC,CASSEPGQQETQYF
TRBJ2-4,.,TRBV9,.,TGTGCCAGCAGCGTCGACAGGTTGACGAACATTCAGTACTTC,CASSVDRLTNIQYF
TRBJ1-1,few,TRBV4-1,.,TGCGCCAGCAGCCAAGGTAGTTGGACAGAAGCTTTCTTT,CASSQGSWTEAFF
TRBJ1-4,.,TRBV28,.,TGTGCCAGCAGTTTAATAGGAGCAGCGGTTGATTATGAAAAACTGTTTTTT,CASSLIGAAVDYEKLFF
TRBJ2-5,few,TRBV29-1,.,TGCAGCGCCAAAAGGGGTGTCGAGGAGACCCAGTACTTC,CSAKRGVEETQYF
TRBJ2-1,few,TRBV28,.,TGTGCCAGCAGCCCGGGGCAGGCTTACTACAATGAGCAGTTCTTC,CASSPGQAYYNEQFF
TRBJ2-4,.,TRBV15,.,TGTGCCACCAGCCAAACCAAAAACATTCAGTACTTC,CATSQTKNIQYF
TRBJ2-7,.,TRBV20-1,TRBD2,TGCAGTGCTGATAAGCGGGAGTGGTCCTACGAGCAGTACTTC,CSADKREWSYEQYF
TRBJ1-1,.,TRBV6-5,TRBD1,TGTGCCAGCAGTCCGGGACAGGGAGGTTTCACTGAAGCTTTCTTT,CASSPGQGGFTEAFF
TRBJ2-7,.,TRBV29-1,TRBD1,TGCAGCGTTGAAGCGGGACAGGGATACGAGCAGTACTTC,CSVEAGQGYEQYF
TRBJ2-1,few,TRBV24-1,.,TGTGCCACCAGTGACCCCGGGACAATAAGAAATCCCCCCCAGTTCTTC,CATSDPGTIRNPPQFF
TRBJ2-1,.,TRBV14,TRBD2,TGTGCCAGCAGCCCTCTAGCGGGGAAAGACGGTGAGCAGTTCTTC,CASSPLAGKDGEQFF
TRBJ1-1,.,TRBV27,.,TGTGCCAGCAGTTTGGCCGCCGCCGGGGTAGCTTTCTTT,CASSLAAAGVAFF
TRBJ2-5,few,TRBV7-2,.,TGTGCCAGCAGCTTAGTTTCTGGAGAGACCCAGTACTTC,CASSLVSGETQYF
TRBJ2-5,.,TRBV7-2,TRBD2,TGTGCCAGCAGCCTCAGGACTAGCGGGACAGCGGGGACCCAGTACTTC,CASSLRTSGTAGTQYF
TRBJ1-5,.,TRBV20-1,.,TGCAGTGCCTCTACAGGGCTAAATCAGCCCCAGCATTTT,CSASTGLNQPQHF
TRBJ1-6,.,TRBV15,TRBD1,TGTGCCACCAGCAGCCCGGGACAGAACCTTCAGGCCCTCCACTTT,CATSSPGQNLQALHF
TRBJ2-3,.,TRBV11-2,TRBD2,TGTGCCAGTGGCTTTAGCGGGACTTACACAGATACGCAGTATTTT,CASGFSGTYTDTQYF
TRBJ2-6,.,TRBV7-2,.,TGTGCCAGCAGCTCAGGTGGACAGCTTGGGGCCAACGTCCTGACTTTC,CASSSGGQLGANVLTF
TRBJ1-1,once,TRBV6-2/TRBV6-3,.,TGTGCCAGCACCGGGAGAGGGACAAAGAACACTGAAGCTTTCTTT,CASTGRGTKNTEAFF
TRBJ2-2,.,TRBV7-6,TRBD2,TGTGCCAGCAGCTCCAGGACTAGCGGAGGCACCGGGGAGCTGTTTTTT,CASSSRTSGGTGELFF
TRBJ2-1,few,TRBV28,.,TGTGCCAGCAGTTTTGTTGGCCCTAATGAGCAGTTCTTC,CASSFVGPNEQFF